These T cell receptor beta chains were read from a single sample in a study of blood T cell repertoires in COVID-19. Generated by immunoSEQ multiplex PCR, the TCRdb table keeps only in-frame clones and is missing some. The data show roughly 260,000 clones, around nine tenths seen once. Specimen: peripheral blood. The receptors were sampled from a man aged 35-49 years who had recovered from COVID-19. The CDR3 runs from the conserved cysteine through the conserved F or W. A D gene is named only where the DNA matches it firmly. The size entry is marked missing in some rows and otherwise reads once, few, many or a size class.

V gene	J gene	D gene	clone size	CDR3 protein	CDR3 DNA
TRBV4-2	TRBJ2-4	.	.	CASSQDGRSSRIAKNIQYF	TGTGCCAGCAGCCAAGACGGTCGGTCTAGCCGGATAGCCAAAAACATTCAGTACTTC
TRBV7-2	TRBJ1-1	.	.	CASSSRWGGTEAFF	TGTGCCAGCAGCTCCCGGTGGGGGGGCACTGAAGCTTTCTTT
TRBV6-5	TRBJ2-1	.	.	CASKTGLAGNEQFF	TGTGCCAGCAAAACGGGACTGGCGGGCAATGAGCAGTTCTTC
TRBV18	TRBJ2-6	TRBD1	.	CASSQGAGFGANVLTF	TGTGCCAGCTCACAGGGGGCGGGCTTCGGGGCCAACGTCCTGACTTTC
TRBV19	TRBJ2-6	.	.	CASRTEGSGANVLTF	TGTGCCAGTAGGACCGAGGGCTCTGGGGCCAACGTCCTGACTTTC
TRBV7-6	TRBJ1-1	.	.	CASSSPGNTEAFF	TGTGCCAGCAGCTCCCCAGGGAACACTGAAGCTTTCTTT
TRBV5-1	TRBJ2-3	.	few	CASSLEASSSDTQYF	TGCGCCAGCAGCTTGGAGGCTAGCTCCAGCGATACGCAGTATTTT
TRBV29-1	TRBJ2-7	.	.	CSVHTGKPYEQYF	TGCAGCGTTCACACAGGGAAACCCTACGAGCAGTACTTC
TRBV10-3	TRBJ2-7	TRBD1	.	CAISAQTGTGIYEQYF	TGTGCCATCAGTGCACAAACCGGGACAGGGATTTACGAGCAGTACTTC
TRBV10-3	TRBJ1-1	.	few	CAISGTGLNTEAFF	TGTGCCATCAGTGGAACAGGGTTGAACACTGAAGCTTTCTTT
TRBV27	TRBJ2-3	.	.	CASRSPFLRDTQYF	TGTGCCAGCAGATCCCCATTTCTGAGAGATACGCAGTATTTT
TRBV7-8	TRBJ1-2	TRBD1	.	CASSLAQGVNGYTF	TGTGCCAGCAGCTTAGCGCAGGGGGTAAATGGCTACACCTTC
TRBV11-3	TRBJ1-6	.	once	CASSTGQNSPLHF	TGTGCCAGCAGCACCGGACAGAATTCACCCCTCCACTTT
TRBV9	TRBJ1-2	TRBD1	.	CASSPPGQGYGYTF	TGTGCCAGCAGCCCCCCAGGACAGGGCTATGGCTACACCTTC
TRBV19	TRBJ1-5	.	.	CASSTQGGRGLNQPQHF	TGTGCCAGTAGTACTCAGGGAGGCAGGGGACTAAATCAGCCCCAGCATTTT
TRBV4-3	TRBJ2-3	.	.	CASSQDRVVDTQYF	TGCGCCAGCAGCCAAGACAGGGTTGTGGATACGCAGTATTTT
TRBV6-6	TRBJ2-3	TRBD2	.	CASSLASGSTDTQYF	TGTGCCAGCAGTCTAGCTAGCGGGAGTACAGATACGCAGTATTTT
TRBV5-1	TRBJ2-7	TRBD2	.	CASSRGTSGSYEQYF	TGCGCCAGCAGCCGGGGGACTAGCGGGAGCTACGAGCAGTACTTC
TRBV6-2/TRBV6-3	TRBJ1-2	.	few	CASSYMSTNYGYTF	TGTGCCAGCAGTTACATGTCTACTAACTATGGCTACACCTTC
TRBV30	TRBJ2-1	TRBD2	.	CAWEAGAGYNEQFF	TGTGCCTGGGAAGCGGGAGCAGGCTACAATGAGCAGTTCTTC
TRBV7-2	TRBJ2-5	TRBD1	.	CASSTQGTGGGETQYF	TGTGCCAGCAGCACCCAGGGGACAGGGGGCGGGGAGACCCAGTACTTC